This T cell receptor beta chain was found in a study of blood T cell repertoires in COVID-19. Background on the study: From T cells, B-cell-depleted T cells, or PBMCs came the material, which was cDNA or gDNA.

J gave up 3 bases and V 5 bases, and 7 bases lay outside the gene matches. Germline CDR1 and CDR2: SGHKS and YYEKEE (reference sequence). This CDR3 comprises 15 residues. This clone appeared a single time. Data came from immunoSEQ multiplex PCR; TCRdb stores just in-frame clones and leaves some out. The sample has under 300,000 clones, about 85% seen once. The source material was peripheral blood. This TCR was sampled from a man younger than 45 who had recovered from COVID-19. This sequence joins TRBV5-5 and TRBJ1-3; the match to TRBD1 covers 8 bases. CDR3 residues: CASRGQGAFGNTIYF. Written as DNA, the CDR3 is TGTGCCAGCAGGGGCCAGGGGGCGTTTGGAAACACCATATATTTT. The complete variable domain, with remaining parts taken from reference TRBV5-5 and TRBJ1-3, reads DAGVTQSPTHLIKTRGQQVTLRCSPISGHKSVSWYQQVLGQGPQFIFQYYEKEERGRGNFPDRFSARQFPNYSSELNVNALLLGDSALYLCASRGQGAFGNTIYFGEGSWLTVV.